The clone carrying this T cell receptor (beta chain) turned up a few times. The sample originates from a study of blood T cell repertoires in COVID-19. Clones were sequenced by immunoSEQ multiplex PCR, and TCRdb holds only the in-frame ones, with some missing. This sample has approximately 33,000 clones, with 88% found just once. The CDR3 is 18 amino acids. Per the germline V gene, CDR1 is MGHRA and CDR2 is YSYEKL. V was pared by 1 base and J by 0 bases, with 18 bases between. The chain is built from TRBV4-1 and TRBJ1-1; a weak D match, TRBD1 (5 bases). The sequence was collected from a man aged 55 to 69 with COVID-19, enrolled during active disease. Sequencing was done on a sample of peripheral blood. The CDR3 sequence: CASSQGGHGRLMNTEAFF. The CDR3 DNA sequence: TGCGCCAGCAGCCAAGGTGGACACGGTCGGCTTATGAACACTGAAGCTTTCTTT.